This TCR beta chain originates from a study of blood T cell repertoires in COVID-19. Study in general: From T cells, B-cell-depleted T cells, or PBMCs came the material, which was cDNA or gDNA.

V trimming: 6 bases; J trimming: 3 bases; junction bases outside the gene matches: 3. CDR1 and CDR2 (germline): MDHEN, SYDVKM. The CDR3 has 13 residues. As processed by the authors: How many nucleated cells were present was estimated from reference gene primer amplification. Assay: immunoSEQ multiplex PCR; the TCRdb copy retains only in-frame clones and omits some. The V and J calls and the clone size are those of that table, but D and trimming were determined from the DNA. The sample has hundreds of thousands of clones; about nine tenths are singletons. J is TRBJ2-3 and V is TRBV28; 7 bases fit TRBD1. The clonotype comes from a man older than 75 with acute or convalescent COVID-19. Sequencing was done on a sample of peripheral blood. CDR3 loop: CASSPGGTDTQYF. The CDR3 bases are TGTGCCAGCAGCCCAGGGGGAACAGATACGCAGTATTTT.